Listed below are T cell receptor beta chains from one sample, sequenced in a study of blood T cell repertoires in COVID-19. Clones were read by immunoSEQ multiplex PCR, and TCRdb kept only the in-frame ones, dropping some. The sample has 67,000 or so clones; about 86% are singletons. Input material: peripheral blood. Receptor source: a man in his 70s with acute or convalescent COVID-19. The CDR3 runs from the conserved cysteine through the conserved F or W. The D gene is left open where the match is weak. Clone size appears in some rows only: once, few, many, or a class for an expanded clone.

d_call,j_call,v_call,clone_size,cdr3_nt,cdr3_aa
TRBD2,TRBJ2-3,TRBV9,-,TGTGCCAGCAGCGTAGGACTAGCGGGAGAGGGGGGTGGCACAGATACGCAGTATTTT,CASSVGLAGEGGGTDTQYF
-,TRBJ2-5,TRBV18,-,TGTGCCAGCTCACCCCTTTCGCCAGGGGGAGGAGAGACCCAGTACTTC,CASSPLSPGGGETQYF
TRBD2,TRBJ2-7,TRBV6-1,few,TGTGCCAGCAGTGAAGAGGCGGGAGAGGACTACGAGCAGTACTTC,CASSEEAGEDYEQYF
TRBD1,TRBJ2-1,TRBV23-1,-,TGCGCCAGCACCCACATCCCACCCGGGACAGGGCGTCGTGAGCAGTTCTTC,CASTHIPPGTGRREQFF
TRBD1,TRBJ2-5,TRBV29-1,-,TGCAGCGTTGAGTCCAGGGGGCTGAAGACCCAGTACTTC,CSVESRGLKTQYF
TRBD2,TRBJ2-3,TRBV5-1,-,TGCGCCAGCAGCTTGGACGGGGCGGGAGCAGATACGCAGTATTTT,CASSLDGAGADTQYF
TRBD1,TRBJ1-4,TRBV7-2,-,TGTGCCAGCAGCCCCACAGGGGGCGCGGCTAATGAAAAACTGTTTTTT,CASSPTGGAANEKLFF
TRBD1,TRBJ2-1,TRBV24-1,once,TGTGCCACCAGTGATTTGGGGACAGGGGATGAAGCGCAGTTCTTC,CATSDLGTGDEAQFF
TRBD2,TRBJ2-7,TRBV3-1/TRBV3-2,-,TGTGCCAGCAGCCAAGCTCCTAGCGGAATTTACGAGCAGTACTTC,CASSQAPSGIYEQYF
-,TRBJ1-2,TRBV7-3,few,TGTGCCAGCAGCTTAAGTCAGGGAGGGGATGGCTACACCTTC,CASSLSQGGDGYTF
-,TRBJ1-2,TRBV6-1,-,TGTGCCAGCAGCGAAGCACTCCGGGACTCTGGCTACACCTTC,CASSEALRDSGYTF
-,TRBJ2-1,TRBV7-8,-,TGTGCCAGCAGCTTAGCGGGACTCGTCTACAATGAGCAGTTCTTC,CASSLAGLVYNEQFF
-,TRBJ1-4,TRBV28,-,TGTGCCAGCAGTTCCGCAACCGGACGTAAGGGGGGGGAAAAACTGTTTTTT,CASSSATGRKGGEKLFF
-,TRBJ2-7,TRBV19,-,TGTGCCAGTAGTGAGCTACAGGGACCCTCCTACGAGCAGTACTTC,CASSELQGPSYEQYF
-,TRBJ1-2,TRBV28,-,TGTGCCAGTTCTTACGTAGCGGGTGGTGGCTACACCTTC,CASSYVAGGGYTF
-,TRBJ2-5,TRBV7-6,-,TGTGCCAGCAGTAGGTACGCCGGGTCCGTGGGAGAGACCCAGTACTTC,CASSRYAGSVGETQYF
-,TRBJ2-1,TRBV30,-,TGTGCCTGGGCCAACAATGAGCAGTTCTTC,CAWANNEQFF